The clone carrying this TCR beta chain was seen at least ten times. Its antigen is unidentified. Those donors who had ophthalmopathy presented with moderate-to-severe activity, a CAS of ≥3, a NOSPECS of ≥4 and a duration under 3 months. Other autoimmune disease, uncontrolled infection, pregnancy and lactation led to exclusion. This record comes from a study of Graves' ophthalmopathy and Graves' hyperthyroidism. Study-wide findings and caveats: The model reached approximately 67% sensitivity and about 72% specificity for predicting ophthalmopathy progression.

From RNA, the CDR3 regions of TCR beta chains were amplified and sequenced. HTBI primers were employed in first-round RT-PCR, then a second-round multiplex PCR followed. From the multiplex PCR reads, TCRdb called clonotypes with MiXCR, one entry per CDR3 protein. Of under 350,000 distinct CDR3 sequences in the sample, under 20% were seen once. The CDR3 is 15 amino acids. Germline CDR1 LGHNA, CDR2 YNFKEQ. The junction had 5 bases not matched to a gene; V was cut back by 4 bases and J by 2 bases. Source material: peripheral blood. The TCR sequence derives from an adult man with Graves' ophthalmopathy. V is TRBV4-2 and J is TRBJ2-7, with 10 bases lining up with TRBD2. DNA for the CDR3: TGTGCCAGCAGCCCTGGACTAGCGGCTCCCTACGAGCAGTACTTC. Translated, it gives CASSPGLAAPYEQYF.